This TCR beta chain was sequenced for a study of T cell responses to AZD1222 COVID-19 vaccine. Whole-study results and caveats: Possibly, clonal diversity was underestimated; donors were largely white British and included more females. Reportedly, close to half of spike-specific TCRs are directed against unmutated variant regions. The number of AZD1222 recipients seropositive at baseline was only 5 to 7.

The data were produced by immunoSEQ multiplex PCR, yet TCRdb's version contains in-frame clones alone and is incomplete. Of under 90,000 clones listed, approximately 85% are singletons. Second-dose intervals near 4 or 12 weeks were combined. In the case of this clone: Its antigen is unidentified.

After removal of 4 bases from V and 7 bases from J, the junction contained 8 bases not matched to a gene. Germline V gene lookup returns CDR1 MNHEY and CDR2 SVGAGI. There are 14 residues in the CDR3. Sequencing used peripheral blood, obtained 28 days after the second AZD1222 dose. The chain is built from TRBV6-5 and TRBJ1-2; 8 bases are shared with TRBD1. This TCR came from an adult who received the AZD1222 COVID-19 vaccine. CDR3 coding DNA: TGTGCCAGCAGTTTACCGGGACAGGACCTTGGCTACACCTTC. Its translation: CASSLPGQDLGYTF.